The present entry profiles one TCR beta chain with its context. Its target is unknown. Stated time point: blood 2 weeks post-SBRT. Treatment in this sample: 15 Gy SBRT to primary tumor, nephrectomy 4 weeks later. Blood was sampled at baseline, 2 weeks and 4 weeks after SBRT. The tumor was a clear cell renal cell carcinoma. The sample belongs to a study of radiation and T cells in renal cell carcinoma. Study-wide results and limits: In blood, top tumor clones expanded by 2 weeks, shrinking by 4.

Here immunoSEQ multiplex PCR was the method, and the copy in TCRdb shows in-frame clones only, minus some. The profile covers 150,000 to 190,000 clones, with around 90% appearing a single time and around 13% taken by the ten largest. The CDR3 runs to 12 residues. V was pared by 3 bases and J by 8 bases, with 8 bases between. Germline loops: CDR1 LNHDA, CDR2 SQIVND (reference sequence). The sequenced sample was blood, obtained from a patient whose treatment included radiotherapy and nephrectomy. This sequence was found in a woman aged 50 to 60 with renal cell carcinoma. This chain links TRBV19 with TRBJ1-5; D ambiguous. The CDR3 coding sequence is TGTGCCAGTAGTATTTATCTCGAGCCCCAGCATTTT. The encoded protein is CASSIYLEPQHF.